A single sample gave rise to the 25 T cell receptor beta chains below, sequenced in a study of TET2 disruption in CD19-targeted CAR T cells. What these receptors recognize is not known. The repertoire was sequenced with immunoSEQ multiplex PCR; TCRdb's copy has only in-frame clones and lacks some. The sample spans about 26,000 clones; the ten largest clones claim under 2.5%. Stated treatment: autologous CTL019 cells: CD19 CAR with 4-1BB and CD3 zeta domains. The sample consisted of CD8- CAR+ T cells sorted from cultured blood T cells, taken for CD19 CAR T cell therapy. Subset noted: CD8-negative CAR-positive T cells from the infusion product. These receptor sequences come from a man in his 70s with chronic lymphocytic leukemia.

Comments on this clone: The read ends 3 residues shy of where the CDR3 ends; the end is completed using the germline J gene. This chain uses TRBV20-1 with TRBJ2-3; 8 nucleotides align to TRBD2. CDR3 size: 15 residues. V was pared by 5 bases and J by 4 bases, with 11 bases of the junction left unmatched. Germline V CDR1 and CDR2: DFQATT, SNEGSKA (reference sequence). CDR3 sequence reads: CSAPRGSGVADTQYF. CDR3 DNA (partial): TGCAGTGCTCCCCGAGGTAGCGGGGTGGCAGATACG.

A word on this clone: The read terminates 3 residues ahead of where the CDR3 ends, so the germline J gene completes it. The gene calls are TRBV2 and TRBJ2-4; D remains ambiguous. Germline CDR1 is SNHLY and CDR2 is FYNNEI. The CDR3 has 13 amino acids. The covered CDR3 bases are TGTGCCAGCAGTGAACTGGGTAACTATGGT. Its translation: CASSELGNYG. The whole CDR3 protein is CASSELGNYGQYF.

Comment on this clone: Coverage ceases 3 residues before the CDR3 finishes, and the germline J gene fills in the end. The chain recombines TRBV20-1 with TRBJ2-3; 12 positions match TRBD2. V shed 4 bases, J shed 1 base, and the junction held 3 bases outside the gene matches. The CDR3 totals 15 residues. The germline V gene encodes CDR1 DFQATT and CDR2 SNEGSKA (reference sequence). The DNA read from the CDR3 is TGCAGTGCTACGCTAGCGGGGGGGGGCACAGATACG. It yields the protein CSATLAGGGTDT. The full CDR3 reads CSATLAGGGTDTQYF.

Of note for this clone: The read ends 3 residues before the CDR3 terminus; that terminus is restored from the germline J gene. The V gene is TRBV10-3, the J gene TRBJ2-4; the D gene is possibly TRBD1 (6 bases). From germline, CDR1 is ENHRY and CDR2 SYGVKD. CDR3 size: 17 residues. The sequenced part of the CDR3 DNA is TGTGCCATCAGTGAGTCGCTAGGGGGAGCTGGCAATCAGCCT. Its protein product is CAISESLGGAGNQP. The complete CDR3 protein is CAISESLGGAGNQPQYF.

A remark on this clone: Coverage ceases 3 residues before the CDR3 finishes, and the germline J gene fills in the end. The chain is built from TRBV27 and TRBJ1-1, with 9 bases lining up with TRBD1. This CDR3 region has 13 residues. Germline V CDR1 and CDR2: MNHEY, SMNVEV (reference sequence). CDR3 amino acids: CASSERQGVIAFF. Incomplete CDR3 DNA: TGTGCCAGCAGCGAAAGACAGGGGGTGATA.

As regards this clone: The read terminates 3 residues before the CDR3 end, so the remaining end is supplied by the germline J gene. This rearrangement joins TRBV2 to TRBJ2-4, with D tentatively TRBD1 (6 bases). Germline V lookup: CDR1 SNHLY, CDR2 FYNNEI. This CDR3 spans 16 amino acids. Incomplete CDR3 DNA: TGTGCCAGCACAGAACGCCCAGGGGATAGCAATCAGCCT. The encoded protein is CASTERPGDSNQP. The complete CDR3 protein is CASTERPGDSNQPQYF.

Worth noting for this clone: The CDR3 extends 3 residues past the end of the read, so its final part is completed from the germline J gene. The chain combines TRBV6-1 with TRBJ2-7; 8 bases match TRBD1. The ends lost 3 bases at V and 3 bases at J; junction bases unmatched: 10. Germline CDR1 reads MNHNS; CDR2 reads SASEGT. The CDR3 covers 16 residues. CDR3 sequence: CASSDTGTGYYYEQYF. Incomplete CDR3 DNA: TGTGCCAGCAGTGATACCGGGACAGGTTACTACTACGAG.

Partial CDR3 DNA: TGTGCCAGCAGGGCCCAAGGGACAGGGGGAAACATT. It encodes CASRAQGTGGNI. The entire CDR3 is CASRAQGTGGNIYTF. This chain uses TRBV2 with TRBJ1-2, with 11 bases matching TRBD1. The CDR3 end lies 3 residues beyond the end of the read and is filled in from the germline J gene. Germline V gene data show CDR1 as SNHLY and CDR2 as FYNNEI. The CDR3 runs to 15 residues.

This clone is identified as medium-sized from frequency. The DNA ends 3 residues before the CDR3 does, and the rest of the CDR3 is filled in from the germline J gene. V is TRBV30 and J is TRBJ2-3; D unclear. V lost 4 bases to trimming and J lost 5 bases, with 10 bases between them. The germline V gene encodes CDR1 GTSNPN and CDR2 SVGIG (reference sequence). CDR3 size: 12 residues. The covered CDR3 bases are TGTGCCTGGACAGGATCCGGAGATACG. Encoded protein: CAWTGSGDT. The full CDR3 protein is CAWTGSGDTQYF.

Points on this clone: One junction end disagrees with the germline gene, perhaps due to a read error. The read terminates 3 residues ahead of where the CDR3 ends, so the germline J gene completes it. This rearrangement joins TRBV10-1 to TRBJ1-1; 8 bases align to TRBD1. CDR3 size: 13 residues. The germline CDR1 and CDR2 sequences are WNHNN and SYGVQD (reference sequence). The CDR3: CASRRTGFTDAFF. The CDR3 DNA, read in part, is TGCGCCAGCCGTAGGACAGGGTTCACTGAC.

The CDR3 is CASSFGGTNTGELFF. The sequenced CDR3 bases are TGCGCCAGCAGCTTTGGCGGGACGAACACCGGGGAG. The gene calls are TRBV5-1 and TRBJ2-2; D is perhaps TRBD2 (6 bases). The CDR3 end lies 3 residues beyond the end of the read and is filled in from the germline J gene. Deletions cut 2 bases from V and 0 bases from J, with 8 bases between. The germline gives CDR1 SGHRS, CDR2 YFSETQ. The CDR3 runs to 15 residues.

Concerning this clone itself: Read sequence stops 3 residues before the CDR3 end, and the germline J gene provides the missing end. The J gene is TRBJ2-3, the V gene TRBV18; D possibly corresponds to TRBD2 (6 bases). Per the germline V gene, CDR1 is KGHSH and CDR2 is LQKENI. The CDR3 runs to 13 residues. The germline V and J ends were trimmed by 3 bases and 5 bases, with 9 bases remaining between them. CDR3 loop: CASSPTSLDTQYF. The CDR3 bases that were read are TGTGCCAGCTCACCGACTAGTCTAGATACG. The entire variable domain, with the rest obtained from reference TRBV18 and TRBJ2-3, is as follows: NAGVMQNPRHLVRRRGQEARLRCSPMKGHSHVYWYRQLPEEGLKFMVYLQKENIIDESGMPKERFSAEFPKEGPSILRIQQVVRGDSAAYFCASSPTSLDTQYFGPGTRLTVL.

For this clone: The sequenced fragment ends 3 residues before the CDR3 boundary, so the rest is inferred from the germline J gene. J is TRBJ2-5 and V is TRBV5-1, with D uncertain. The CDR3 covers 13 residues. In germline, CDR1 is SGHRS, CDR2 YFSETQ. Trimming took 0 bases from V and 3 from J, leaving 6 bases between them. CDR3 DNA (partial): TGCGCCAGCAGCTTGGGTCCCAAAGAGACC. Residues: CASSLGPKET. The whole CDR3 protein reads CASSLGPKETQYF.

As for this clone: The read finishes 3 residues shy of the CDR3 end, and the germline J gene is used to complete it. The genes are TRBV15 and TRBJ1-2; the D gene is possibly TRBD1 (5 bases). The CDR3 has 14 residues. V was trimmed by 5 bases and J by 6 bases, leaving 16 bases between them. In germline, CDR1 is LNHNV, CDR2 YYDKDF (reference sequence). The sequenced CDR3 bases are TGTGCCACCAGCGTTAGGACAACGGGTCATGGC. Residues: CATSVRTTGHG. The full CDR3 reads CATSVRTTGHGYTF.

To note about this clone: The read terminates 3 residues before the CDR3 end, so the remaining end is supplied by the germline J gene. This rearrangement joins TRBV19 to TRBJ1-2; 9 bases align to TRBD1. The J segment lost 3 bases and the V segment lost 5 bases, leaving 13 bases of the junction unmatched. The V gene's germline CDR1 is LNHDA and CDR2 SQIVND (reference sequence). The length of the CDR3 is 17 residues. The DNA read from the CDR3 is TGTGCCAGTAGTTCCGGACAGGGGAATCGGATCGACTATGGC. Translation: CASSSGQGNRIDYG. Given in full, the CDR3 is CASSSGQGNRIDYGYTF.

As concerns this clone: The read terminates 3 residues ahead of where the CDR3 ends, so the germline J gene completes it. The chain links TRBV5-6 to TRBJ2-4; 7 positions match TRBD1. The CDR3 runs 14 residues. Germline V CDR1 and CDR2: SGHDT, YYEEEE. CDR3 sequence: CASSPPGQNYGQYF. Incomplete CDR3 DNA: TGTGCCAGCAGCCCTCCGGGACAGAACTATGGT.

Points on this clone: With the read ending 3 residues before the CDR3 end, the germline J gene is used to fill in that end. The chain joins TRBV7-9 to TRBJ1-2; D uncertain. Per the germline V gene, CDR1 is SEHNR and CDR2 is FQNEAQ (reference sequence). This CDR3 region has 12 residues. The covered CDR3 bases are TGTGCCAGCAGCTTAGGGGCACAGCAC. Encoded protein: CASSLGAQH. The entire CDR3 protein reads CASSLGAQHYTF.

Worth noting for this clone: The junction and the germline gene differ at one end; a read error may be behind it. The sequence runs out 3 residues before the end of the CDR3; the remainder is reconstructed from the germline J gene. The chain uses TRBV4-2 and TRBJ2-7; D is unclear. Germline-derived CDR1 and CDR2 are LGHNA and YNFKEQ. This CDR3 region has 14 residues. The CDR3 bases that were read are TGCGCCAGCAGCCAAGAGTTCAGTACCTACGAG. Residues: CASSQEFSTYE. The entire CDR3 is CASSQEFSTYEQYF.

Comments on this clone: The read halts 3 residues ahead of the CDR3 end, with the missing end drawn from the germline J gene. The gene calls are TRBV12-3 or TRBV12-4 and TRBJ1-3; D is undetermined. Trimming stripped 6 bases from V and 8 bases from J, with 11 bases between. The CDR3 is 12 residues long. The CDR3 DNA, read in part, is TGTGCCAGCAGCTCCTACCTCGACACC. It codes for CASSSYLDT. The whole CDR3 sequence is CASSSYLDTIYF.

About this clone itself: The read falls 3 residues short of the CDR3 end, and the missing part is taken from the germline J gene. The chain combines TRBV5-1 with TRBJ2-5, with TRBD1 matching over 7 bases. The CDR3 sequence is 15 residues long. Germline CDR1 is SGHRS and CDR2 is YFSETQ. Trimming removed 1 base from V and 4 bases from J; junction bases left unmatched: 7. Partial CDR3 DNA: TGCGCCAGCAGCTTGACAGGGGACACGTTAGAGACC. Its protein product is CASSLTGDTLET. The whole CDR3 is CASSLTGDTLETQYF.

A word on this clone: The read terminates 3 residues ahead of where the CDR3 ends, so the germline J gene completes it. This chain joins TRBV18 and TRBJ1-2, with unresolved D. The CDR3 loop spans 14 amino acids. Looked up from germline, CDR1 is KGHSH and CDR2 is LQKENI. CDR3 sequence: CASSLGLAQETYTF. CDR3 DNA, as far as it was read: TGTGCCAGCTCGCTAGGACTAGCCCAAGAGACC.

About this clone: The DNA ends 3 residues before the CDR3 does, and the rest of the CDR3 is filled in from the germline J gene. The chain joins TRBV7-6 to TRBJ1-2, with a tentative D call TRBD1 (5 bases). Germline V gives CDR1 SGHVS, CDR2 FNYEAQ. The length of the CDR3 is 13 residues. The CDR3 here is CASSPRGYNDYTF. The CDR3 DNA, read in part, is TGTGCCAGCAGCCCCCGGGGGTACAATGAC.

For this clone: The read halts 3 residues ahead of the CDR3 end, with the missing end drawn from the germline J gene. The rearrangement joins TRBV10-3 to TRBJ1-2; 10 bases fit TRBD1. The germline CDR1 and CDR2 sequences are ENHRY and SYGVKD. The CDR3 sequence is 14 residues long. The sequenced part of the CDR3 DNA is TGTGCCATCATGACAGGGGGCGCGGTAGATACC. This codes for CAIMTGGAVDT. The full CDR3 protein reads CAIMTGGAVDTYTF.

A remark on this clone: The read ends 3 residues early relative to the CDR3; the germline J gene fills the gap. The J gene is TRBJ2-3, the V gene TRBV19, with D possibly matching TRBD1 (6 bases). Per germline, CDR1 LNHDA and CDR2 SQIVND (reference sequence). CDR3 length equals 16 residues. The part of the CDR3 DNA that was read is TGTGCCAGTAGTCCAAAGCAGGGGAGTTTGGCGTTGACG. It is translated as CASSPKQGSLALT. The full CDR3 reads CASSPKQGSLALTQYF.

About this clone: Read coverage stops 3 residues before the CDR3 terminus; the germline J gene supplies the remainder. Other DNA sequences in this specimen translate into the identical CDR3. V gene TRBV6-1 combines with J gene TRBJ1-2, with D tentatively TRBD1 (6 bases). The CDR3 covers 13 residues. Germline V gives CDR1 MNHNS, CDR2 SASEGT. Incomplete CDR3 DNA: TGTGCCAGCAGTGAGGACAGTCGACGGGGC. Translating gives CASSEDSRRG. In full, the CDR3 reads CASSEDSRRGYTF.